The next 9 T cell receptor beta chains were all read from a single sample in a study of cytotoxic CD8 clonotypes in ibrutinib-treated CLL. Libraries were prepared by immunoSEQ multiplex PCR; TCRdb keeps only in-frame clonotypes and omits some of them. The sample shows approximately 70,000 clones, approximately 90% of them seen only once. Source: PBMCs, taken after 12 months of ibrutinib treatment. The origin of the receptors is a human donor with chronic lymphocytic leukemia.

This clone has just one count. V gene TRBV5-1 combines with J gene TRBJ2-1, with D perhaps TRBD2 (5 bases). Germline V gene sequence: CDR1 SGHRS, CDR2 YFSETQ. There are 17 residues in the CDR3. Trimming stripped 4 bases from V and 0 bases from J, with 17 bases between. The DNA of the CDR3 is TGCGCCAGCAGCCCCGTAGCGTTTACTTTCTCCTACAATGAGCAGTTCTTC. As protein: CASSPVAFTFSYNEQFF.

The chain uses TRBV9 and TRBJ2-7; D gene uncertain. The CDR3 length is 15 residues. Germline V gene lookup returns CDR1 SGDLS and CDR2 YYNGEE. Trimming removed 2 bases at V and 2 bases at J, with 14 bases between. CDR3 in amino acids: CASSVNPSSAYEQYF. In nucleotides, the CDR3 is TGTGCCAGCAGCGTGAACCCTTCGAGTGCCTACGAGCAGTACTTC.

The J gene is TRBJ2-4, the V gene TRBV23-1, with 7 bases lining up with TRBD1. TRBV23-1 is designated an ORF whose function remains uncertain. V shed 8 bases, J shed 0 bases, and the junction held 22 bases outside the gene matches. The CDR3 totals 20 residues. The CDR3 nucleotides are TGCGCCAGCCCCGAGACGCGTTTTGGGCAGGGGGTGGGAGCCAAAAACATTCAGTACTTC. This translates into CASPETRFGQGVGAKNIQYF.

The V call is TRBV30, the J call TRBJ1-3; maybe TRBD1 (5 bases). The CDR3 sequence is 13 residues long. V was shortened by 3 bases and J by 4 bases, with 10 bases between the two germline ends. Looked up from germline, CDR1 is GTSNPN and CDR2 is SVGIG (reference sequence). In DNA, the CDR3 is TGTGCCTGGAGCAGGGTGGGGGGAAACACCATATATTTT. This sequence encodes CAWSRVGGNTIYF.

This rearrangement joins TRBV11-2 to TRBJ2-3, with TRBD2 identical over 12 bases. V lost 2 bases, J lost 1 base, and 4 bases stayed unmatched. CDR3 size: 17 residues. CDR1 is SGHAT and CDR2 is FQNNGV in the germline V gene. In DNA form, the CDR3 reads TGTGCCAGCAGCTTAAAACTAGCGGGAGGTCGCACAGATACGCAGTATTTT. This encodes CASSLKLAGGRTDTQYF.

This clone was seen only once. The J gene is TRBJ2-3, the V gene TRBV30; 7 bases agree with TRBD2. The J segment lost 8 bases and the V segment lost 1 base, leaving 0 bases of the junction unmatched. CDR1 is GTSNPN, CDR2 SVGIG, per germline (reference sequence). The length of the CDR3 is 11 residues. CDR3 DNA: TGTGCCTGGAGTGGCGGGGGTACGCAGTATTTT. It encodes CAWSGGGTQYF. The entire variable domain, with the rest obtained from reference TRBV30 and TRBJ2-3, is as follows: SQTIHQWPATLVQPVGSPLSLECTVEGTSNPNLYWYRQAAGRGLQLLFYSVGIGQISSEVPQNLSASRPQDRQFILSSKKLLLSDSGFYLCAWSGGGTQYFGPGTRLTVL.

V is TRBV4-3 and J is TRBJ2-1, with D unclear. In germline, CDR1 is LGHNA, CDR2 YSLEER. The CDR3 length is 15 residues. Trimming removed 0 bases at V and 0 bases at J, with 6 bases between. The CDR3 here is CASSQDRRSYNEQFF. CDR3 DNA: TGCGCCAGCAGCCAAGACAGGCGCTCCTACAATGAGCAGTTCTTC.

The rearrangement uses TRBV10-3 and TRBJ1-3, with D unresolved. CDR3 length: 11 residues. V lost 8 bases, J lost 2 bases, and 4 bases lay in between. Germline V gene data show CDR1 as ENHRY and CDR2 as SYGVKD. The CDR3: CAISPGNTIYF. The CDR3 DNA reads as TGTGCCATCTCTCCTGGAAACACCATATATTTT.

This chain uses TRBV5-6 with TRBJ2-3; a possible D gene is TRBD2 (5 bases). The CDR3 runs to 17 residues. The V end lost 1 base, the J end lost 1 base, and 16 bases lay between the germline ends. Germline lookup yields CDR1 SGHDT and CDR2 YYEEEE. As DNA, the CDR3 is TGTGCCAGCAGCTTGTGGCGGGCTTTCCGCGGCACAGATACGCAGTATTTT. As protein: CASSLWRAFRGTDTQYF.